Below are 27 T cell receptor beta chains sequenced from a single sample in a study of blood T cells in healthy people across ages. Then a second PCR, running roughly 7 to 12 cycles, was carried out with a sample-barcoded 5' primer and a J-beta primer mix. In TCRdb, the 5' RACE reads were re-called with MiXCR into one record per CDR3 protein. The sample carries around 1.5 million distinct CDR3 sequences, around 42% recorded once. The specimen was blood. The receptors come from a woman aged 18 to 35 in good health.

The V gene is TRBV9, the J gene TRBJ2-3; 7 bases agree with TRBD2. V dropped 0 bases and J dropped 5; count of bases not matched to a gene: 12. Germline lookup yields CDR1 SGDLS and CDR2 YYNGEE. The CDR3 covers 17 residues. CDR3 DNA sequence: TGTGCCAGCAGCGTAGCTTTGGCCGGTGGGGGGGAAGATACGCAGTATTTT. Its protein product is CASSVALAGGGEDTQYF.

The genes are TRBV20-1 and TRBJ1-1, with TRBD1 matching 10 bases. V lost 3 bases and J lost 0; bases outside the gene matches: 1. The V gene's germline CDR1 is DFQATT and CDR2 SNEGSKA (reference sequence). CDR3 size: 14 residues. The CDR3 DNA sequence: TGCAGTGCTAGGGGACAGGGGATGAACACTGAAGCTTTCTTT. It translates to CSARGQGMNTEAFF.

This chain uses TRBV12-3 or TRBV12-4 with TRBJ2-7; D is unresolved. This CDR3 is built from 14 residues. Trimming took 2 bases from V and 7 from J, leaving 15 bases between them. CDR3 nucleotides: TGTGCCAGCAGTTTAAGGGCTCGACCGAGGGAGCAGTACTTC. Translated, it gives CASSLRARPREQYF.

The CDR3 DNA follows: TGCAGTGCCAGGCCGGGGACAGGGCCCAACACTGAAGCTTTCTTT. Translated, it gives CSARPGTGPNTEAFF. This chain uses TRBV20-1 with TRBJ1-1, with TRBD1 matching 9 bases. Germline V lookup: CDR1 DFQATT, CDR2 SNEGSKA (reference sequence). The CDR3 sequence is 15 residues long. The V and J ends lost 6 bases and 2 bases, in that order; junction bases with no gene match: 10.

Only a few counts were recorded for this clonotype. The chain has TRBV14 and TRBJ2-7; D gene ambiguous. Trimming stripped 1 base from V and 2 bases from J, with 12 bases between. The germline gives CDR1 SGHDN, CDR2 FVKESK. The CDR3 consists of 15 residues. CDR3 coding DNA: TGTGCCAGCAGCCAAGTCCAATTGCCTACCTACGAGCAGTACTTC. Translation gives CASSQVQLPTYEQYF. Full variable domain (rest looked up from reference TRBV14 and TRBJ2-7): EAGVTQFPSHSVIEKGQTVTLRCDPISGHDNLYWYRRVMGKEIKFLLHFVKESKQDESGMPNNRFLAERTGGTYSTLKVQPAELEDSGVYFCASSQVQLPTYEQYFGPGTRLTVT.

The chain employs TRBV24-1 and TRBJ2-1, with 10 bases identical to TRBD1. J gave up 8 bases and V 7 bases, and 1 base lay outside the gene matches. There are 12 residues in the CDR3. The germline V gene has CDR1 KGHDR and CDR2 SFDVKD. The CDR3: CATRGTGDEQFF. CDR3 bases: TGTGCCACCAGAGGGACAGGGGATGAGCAGTTCTTC.

CDR3 in amino acids: CASSPHETGGGEQYF. The CDR3 DNA is TGTGCCAGCAGTCCACATGAGACAGGGGGCGGCGAGCAGTACTTC. This chain uses TRBV28 with TRBJ2-7; 10 bases are a match to TRBD1. This CDR3 has 15 amino acids. V lost 5 bases to trimming and J lost 6 bases; unmatched junction nucleotides: 10. CDR1 is MDHEN, CDR2 SYDVKM, per germline.

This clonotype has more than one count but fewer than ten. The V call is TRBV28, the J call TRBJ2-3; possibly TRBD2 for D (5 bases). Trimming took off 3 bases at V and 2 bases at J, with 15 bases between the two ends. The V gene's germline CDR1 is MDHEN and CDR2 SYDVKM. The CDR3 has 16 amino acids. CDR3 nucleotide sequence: TGTGCCAGCAGTTTCGATCTACTAGATAACACAGATACGCAGTATTTT. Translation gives CASSFDLLDNTDTQYF.

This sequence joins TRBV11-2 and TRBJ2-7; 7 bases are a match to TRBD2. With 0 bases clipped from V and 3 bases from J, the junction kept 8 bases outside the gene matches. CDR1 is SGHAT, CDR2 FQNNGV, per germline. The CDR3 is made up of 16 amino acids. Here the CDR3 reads CASSLDGTRENYEQYF. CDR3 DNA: TGTGCCAGCAGCTTAGATGGGACGCGGGAGAACTACGAGCAGTACTTC.

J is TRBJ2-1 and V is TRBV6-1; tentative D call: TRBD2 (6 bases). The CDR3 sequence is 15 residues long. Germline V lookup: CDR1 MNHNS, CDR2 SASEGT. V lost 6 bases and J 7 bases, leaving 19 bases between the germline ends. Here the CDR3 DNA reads TGTGCCAGCAGGGGGGGAAGCGCAAGGGGAAATGAGCAGTTCTTC. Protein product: CASRGGSARGNEQFF.

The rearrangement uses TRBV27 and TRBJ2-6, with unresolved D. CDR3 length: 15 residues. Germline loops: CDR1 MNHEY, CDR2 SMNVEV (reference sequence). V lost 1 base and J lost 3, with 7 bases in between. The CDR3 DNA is TGTGCCAGCAGTTTATATAACTTTGGGGCCAACGTCCTGACTTTC. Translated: CASSLYNFGANVLTF. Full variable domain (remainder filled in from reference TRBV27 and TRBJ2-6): EAQVTQNPRYLITVTGKKLTVTCSQNMNHEYMSWYRQDPGLGLRQIYYSMNVEVTDKGDVPEGYKVSRKEKRNFPLILESPSPNQTSLYFCASSLYNFGANVLTFGAGSRLTVL.

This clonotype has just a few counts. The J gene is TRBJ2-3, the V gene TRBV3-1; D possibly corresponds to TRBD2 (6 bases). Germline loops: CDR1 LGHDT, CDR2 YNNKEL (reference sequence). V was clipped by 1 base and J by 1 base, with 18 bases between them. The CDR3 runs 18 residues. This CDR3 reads CASSQVIYGERGTDTQYF. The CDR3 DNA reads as TGTGCCAGCAGCCAAGTTATCTATGGTGAGCGGGGCACAGATACGCAGTATTTT.

The chain's CDR3 is CASKGTSGREQFF. The CDR3 nucleotides read TGTGCCAGCAAAGGCACTAGCGGGAGGGAGCAGTTCTTC. The chain couples TRBV27 to TRBJ2-1; 12 bases are shared with TRBD2. The V gene end was trimmed by 7 bases and the J gene end by 10 bases; junction bases not matched to a gene: 5. CDR3 length: 13 amino acids. Germline loops: CDR1 MNHEY, CDR2 SMNVEV (reference sequence).

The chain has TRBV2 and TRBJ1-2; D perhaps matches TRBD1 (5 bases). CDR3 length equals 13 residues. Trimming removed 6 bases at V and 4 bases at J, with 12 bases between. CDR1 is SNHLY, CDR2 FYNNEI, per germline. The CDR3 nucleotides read TGTGCCAGCAGGGGAGGGACGGGCTATGGCTACACCTTC. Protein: CASRGGTGYGYTF.

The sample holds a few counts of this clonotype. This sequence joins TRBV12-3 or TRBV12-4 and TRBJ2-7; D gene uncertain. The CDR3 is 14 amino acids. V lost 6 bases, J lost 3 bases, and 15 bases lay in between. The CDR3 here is CASSGPFAVYEQYF. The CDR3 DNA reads TGTGCCAGCAGCGGACCGTTCGCGGTCTACGAGCAGTACTTC.

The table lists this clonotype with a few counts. CDR3 DNA sequence: TGTGCCAGCAGCTCCACGACGGGCGGGGAGATCCAGTACTTC. Amino acid sequence: CASSSTTGGEIQYF. The chain has TRBV9 and TRBJ2-4, with a possible D match to TRBD2 (6 bases). The CDR3 loop spans 14 amino acids. Trimming took 4 bases from V and 13 from J, leaving 21 bases between them. From germline, CDR1 is SGDLS and CDR2 YYNGEE.

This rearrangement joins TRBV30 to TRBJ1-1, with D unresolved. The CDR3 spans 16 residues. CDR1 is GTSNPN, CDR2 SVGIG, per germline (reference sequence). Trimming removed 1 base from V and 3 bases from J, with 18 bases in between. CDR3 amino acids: CAWSAKRLRADTEAFF. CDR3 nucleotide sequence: TGTGCCTGGAGTGCTAAACGGCTACGGGCGGACACTGAAGCTTTCTTT.

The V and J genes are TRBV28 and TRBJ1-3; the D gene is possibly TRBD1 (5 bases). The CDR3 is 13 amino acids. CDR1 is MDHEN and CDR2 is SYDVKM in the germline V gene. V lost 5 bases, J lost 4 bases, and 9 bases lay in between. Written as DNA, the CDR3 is TGTGCCAGCAGTCCCAGGACAGGAAACACCATATATTTT. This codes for CASSPRTGNTIYF. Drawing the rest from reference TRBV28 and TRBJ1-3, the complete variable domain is DVKVTQSSRYLVKRTGEKVFLECVQDMDHENMFWYRQDPGLGLRLIYFSYDVKMKEKGDIPEGYSVSREKKERFSLILESASTNQTSMYLCASSPRTGNTIYFGEGSWLTVV.

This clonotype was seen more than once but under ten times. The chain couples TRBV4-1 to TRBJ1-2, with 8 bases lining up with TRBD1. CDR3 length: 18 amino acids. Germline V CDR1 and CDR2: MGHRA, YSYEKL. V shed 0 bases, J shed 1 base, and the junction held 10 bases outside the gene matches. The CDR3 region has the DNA TGCGCCAGCAGCCAAGATCTCGGGCAGGGGGCATTTAACTATGGCTACACCTTC. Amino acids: CASSQDLGQGAFNYGYTF.

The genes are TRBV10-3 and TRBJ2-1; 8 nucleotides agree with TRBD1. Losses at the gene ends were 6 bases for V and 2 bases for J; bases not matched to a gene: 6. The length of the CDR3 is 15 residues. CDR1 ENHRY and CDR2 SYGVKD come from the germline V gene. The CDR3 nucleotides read TGTGCCATCAGCGTCCCGACAGGGGCCTACAATGAGCAGTTCTTC. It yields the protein CAISVPTGAYNEQFF.

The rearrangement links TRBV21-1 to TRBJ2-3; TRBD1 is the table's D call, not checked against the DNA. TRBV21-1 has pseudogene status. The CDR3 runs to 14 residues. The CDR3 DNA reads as TGTGCCAGCAGCAAGTTTCCGGGGGAAGATACGCAGTATTTT. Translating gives CASSKFPGEDTQYF.

DNA for the CDR3: TGTGCCAGCAGCTTTTTTGGGGCGAACTACACCTTC. This translates into CASSFFGANYTF. The chain uses TRBV5-5 and TRBJ1-2; TRBD1 is a possible D gene (5 bases). The CDR3 consists of 12 residues. Germline CDR1 reads SGHKS; CDR2 reads YYEKEE (reference sequence). V lost 2 bases and J 10 bases, leaving 12 bases between the germline ends.

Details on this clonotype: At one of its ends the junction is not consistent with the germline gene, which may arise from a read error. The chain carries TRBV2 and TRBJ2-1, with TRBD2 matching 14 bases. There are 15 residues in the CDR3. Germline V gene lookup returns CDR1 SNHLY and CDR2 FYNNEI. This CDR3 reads CAGSGLAGGKDEQFF. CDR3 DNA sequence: TGTGCCGGCAGTGGACTAGCGGGGGGTAAAGATGAGCAGTTCTTC.

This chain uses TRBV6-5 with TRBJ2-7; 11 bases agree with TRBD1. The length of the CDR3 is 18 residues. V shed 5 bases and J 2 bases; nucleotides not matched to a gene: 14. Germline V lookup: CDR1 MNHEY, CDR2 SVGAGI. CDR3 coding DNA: TGTGCCAGCAGTGTCCTCGACGGCTGGGGACAGGGGGCCTACGAGCAGTACTTC. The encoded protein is CASSVLDGWGQGAYEQYF.

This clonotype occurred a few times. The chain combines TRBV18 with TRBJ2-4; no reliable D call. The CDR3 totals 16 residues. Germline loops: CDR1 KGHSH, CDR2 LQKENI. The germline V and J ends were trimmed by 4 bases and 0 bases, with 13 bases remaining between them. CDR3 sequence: CASSLWTDLAKNIQYF. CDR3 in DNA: TGTGCCAGCTCACTGTGGACGGATCTAGCCAAAAACATTCAGTACTTC.

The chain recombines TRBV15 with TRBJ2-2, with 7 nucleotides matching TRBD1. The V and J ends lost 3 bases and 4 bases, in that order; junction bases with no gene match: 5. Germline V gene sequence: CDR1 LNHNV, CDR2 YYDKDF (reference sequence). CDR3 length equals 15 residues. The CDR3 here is CATSSPGQITGELFF. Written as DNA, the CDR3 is TGTGCCACCAGCAGCCCGGGACAGATCACCGGGGAGCTGTTTTTT.

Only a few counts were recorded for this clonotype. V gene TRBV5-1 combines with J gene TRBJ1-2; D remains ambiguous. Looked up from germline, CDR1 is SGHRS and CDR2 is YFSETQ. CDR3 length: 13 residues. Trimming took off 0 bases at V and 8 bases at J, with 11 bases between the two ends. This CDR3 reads CASSLDWGGGYTF. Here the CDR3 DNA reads TGCGCCAGCAGCTTGGATTGGGGTGGCGGCTACACCTTC.